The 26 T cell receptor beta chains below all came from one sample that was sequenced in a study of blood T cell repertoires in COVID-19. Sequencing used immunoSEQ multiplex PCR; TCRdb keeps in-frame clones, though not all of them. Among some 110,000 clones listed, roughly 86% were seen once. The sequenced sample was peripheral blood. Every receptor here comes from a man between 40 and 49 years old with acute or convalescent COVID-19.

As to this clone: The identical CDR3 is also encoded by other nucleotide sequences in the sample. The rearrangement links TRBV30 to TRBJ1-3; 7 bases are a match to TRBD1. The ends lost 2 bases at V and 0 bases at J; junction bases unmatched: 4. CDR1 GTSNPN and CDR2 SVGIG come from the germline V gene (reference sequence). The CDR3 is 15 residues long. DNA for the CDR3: TGTGCCTGGAGTCGGGACAGCGGCTCTGGAAACACCATATATTTT. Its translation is CAWSRDSGSGNTIYF.

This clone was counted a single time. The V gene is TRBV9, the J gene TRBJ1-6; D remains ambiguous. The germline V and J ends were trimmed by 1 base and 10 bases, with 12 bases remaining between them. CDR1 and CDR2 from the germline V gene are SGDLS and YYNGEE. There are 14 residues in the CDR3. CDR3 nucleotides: TGTGCCAGCAGCGTACAGGCTTCCGGATCACCCCTCCACTTT. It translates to CASSVQASGSPLHF.

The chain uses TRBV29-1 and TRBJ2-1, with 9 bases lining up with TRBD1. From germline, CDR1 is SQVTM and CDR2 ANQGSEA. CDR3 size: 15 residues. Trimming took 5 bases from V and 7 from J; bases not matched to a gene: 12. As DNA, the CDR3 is TGCAGCGTTTCATCCGGGACAGGGAATCTAAATGAGCAGTTCTTC. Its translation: CSVSSGTGNLNEQFF.

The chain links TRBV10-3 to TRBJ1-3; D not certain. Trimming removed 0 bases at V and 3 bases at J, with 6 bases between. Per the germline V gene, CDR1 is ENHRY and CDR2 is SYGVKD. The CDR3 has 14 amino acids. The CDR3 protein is CAISESGYGNTIYF. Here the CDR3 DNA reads TGTGCCATCAGTGAGTCCGGTTATGGAAACACCATATATTTT.

The CDR3 here is CASAGTENSYEQYF. The CDR3 region has the DNA TGTGCCAGTGCCGGGACAGAGAACTCCTACGAGCAGTACTTC. The chain links TRBV19 to TRBJ2-7; 7 positions match TRBD1. The CDR3 extends over 14 amino acids. Trimming at V came to 8 bases and at J to 0 bases, leaving 7 bases not matched to a gene. Germline V gene lookup returns CDR1 LNHDA and CDR2 SQIVND (reference sequence). The entire variable domain, with the rest obtained from reference TRBV19 and TRBJ2-7, is as follows: DGGITQSPKYLFRKEGQNVTLSCEQNLNHDAMYWYRQDPGQGLRLIYYSQIVNDFQKGDIAEGYSVSREKKESFPLTVTSAQKNPTAFYLCASAGTENSYEQYFGPGTRLTVT.

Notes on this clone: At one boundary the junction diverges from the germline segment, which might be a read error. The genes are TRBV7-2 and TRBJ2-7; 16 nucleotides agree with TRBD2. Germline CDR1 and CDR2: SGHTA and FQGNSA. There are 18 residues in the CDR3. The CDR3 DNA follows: TGTGCCAGCAGCTCGAGGATTCCCGCCGGGACTAGCGGGGGGGCGGCATTTTTC. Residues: CASSSRIPAGTSGGAAFF. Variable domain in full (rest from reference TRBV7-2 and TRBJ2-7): GAGVSQSPSNKVTEKGKDVELRCDPISGHTALYWYRQSLGQGLEFLIYFQGNSAPDKSGLPSDRFSAERTGGSVSTLTIQRTQQEDSAVYLCASSSRIPAGTSGGAAFFGPGTRLTVT.

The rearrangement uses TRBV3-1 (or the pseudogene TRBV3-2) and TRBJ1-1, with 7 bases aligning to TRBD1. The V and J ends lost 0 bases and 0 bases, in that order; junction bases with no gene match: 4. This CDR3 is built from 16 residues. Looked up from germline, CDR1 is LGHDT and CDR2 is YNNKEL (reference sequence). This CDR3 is CASSQDRGSLNTEAFF. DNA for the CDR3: TGTGCCAGCAGCCAAGACAGGGGGAGTCTGAACACTGAAGCTTTCTTT.

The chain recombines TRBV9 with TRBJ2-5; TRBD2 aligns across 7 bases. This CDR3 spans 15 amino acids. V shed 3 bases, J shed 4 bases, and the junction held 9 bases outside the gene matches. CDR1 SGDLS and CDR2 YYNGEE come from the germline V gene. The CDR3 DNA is TGTGCCAGCAGCGGCCGGGGAGGGCCGGGAGAGACCCAGTACTTC. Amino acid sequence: CASSGRGGPGETQYF.

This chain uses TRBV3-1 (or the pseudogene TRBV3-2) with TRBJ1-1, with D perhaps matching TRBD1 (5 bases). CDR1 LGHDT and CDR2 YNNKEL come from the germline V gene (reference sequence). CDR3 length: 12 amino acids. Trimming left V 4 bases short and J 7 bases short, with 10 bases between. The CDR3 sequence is CASSRHGGEAFF. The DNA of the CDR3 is TGTGCCAGCAGCCGACACGGGGGTGAAGCTTTCTTT.

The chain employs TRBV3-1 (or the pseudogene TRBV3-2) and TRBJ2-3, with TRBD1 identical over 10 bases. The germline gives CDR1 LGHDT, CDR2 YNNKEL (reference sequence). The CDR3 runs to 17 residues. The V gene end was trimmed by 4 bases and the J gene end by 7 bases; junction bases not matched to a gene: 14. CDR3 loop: CASSPPTGGRNFYTQYF. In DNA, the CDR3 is TGTGCCAGCAGCCCGCCGACAGGGGGCAGAAATTTTTATACGCAGTATTTT.

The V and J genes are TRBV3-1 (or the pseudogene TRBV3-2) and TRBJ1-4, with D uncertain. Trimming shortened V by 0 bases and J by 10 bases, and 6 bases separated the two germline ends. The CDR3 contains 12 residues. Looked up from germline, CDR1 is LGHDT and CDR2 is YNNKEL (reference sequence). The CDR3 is CASSQDSGKLFF. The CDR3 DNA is TGTGCCAGCAGCCAAGACAGTGGAAAACTGTTTTTT.

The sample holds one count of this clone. CDR3 sequence reads: CASSLAGQNEQFF. The CDR3 coding sequence is TGTGCCAGCAGTTTAGCGGGTCAGAATGAGCAGTTCTTC. The J gene is TRBJ2-1, the V gene TRBV27, with D possibly being TRBD2 (5 bases). This CDR3 region has 13 residues. The germline gives CDR1 MNHEY, CDR2 SMNVEV (reference sequence). Deletions cut 2 bases from V and 7 bases from J, with 9 bases between.

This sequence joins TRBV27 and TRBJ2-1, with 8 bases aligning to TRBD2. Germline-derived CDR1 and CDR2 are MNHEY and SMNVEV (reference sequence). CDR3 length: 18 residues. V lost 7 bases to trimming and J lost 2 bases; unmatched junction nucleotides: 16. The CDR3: CASTPGGETHPAYNEQFF. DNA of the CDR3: TGTGCCAGCACCCCGGGGGGGGAGACACACCCGGCCTACAATGAGCAGTTCTTC.

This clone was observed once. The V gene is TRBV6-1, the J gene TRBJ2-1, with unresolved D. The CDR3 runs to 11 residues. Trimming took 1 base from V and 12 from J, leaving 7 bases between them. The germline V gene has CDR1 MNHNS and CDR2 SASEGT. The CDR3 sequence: CASSEGGPQFF. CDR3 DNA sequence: TGTGCCAGCAGTGAAGGAGGTCCGCAGTTCTTC.

The DNA for the CDR3 is TGTGCCAGCAGCGCCCGGGACAGGGTCTCCTATGGCTACACCTTC. This sequence encodes CASSARDRVSYGYTF. V gene TRBV5-6 combines with J gene TRBJ1-2, with TRBD1 matching 9 bases. The V gene end was trimmed by 4 bases and the J gene end by 4 bases; junction bases not matched to a gene: 8. This CDR3 is built from 15 residues. The germline V gene has CDR1 SGHDT and CDR2 YYEEEE.

The CDR3 spells CASSLGMGGVLHGPLHF. The CDR3 DNA reads TGTGCCAGCAGCCTAGGAATGGGGGGGGTACTCCATGGACCCCTCCACTTT. The V gene is TRBV11-2, the J gene TRBJ1-6, with a weak D call TRBD1 (5 bases). The V gene's germline CDR1 is SGHAT and CDR2 FQNNGV. CDR3 length equals 17 residues. V lost 5 bases to trimming and J lost 12 bases, with 26 bases between them.

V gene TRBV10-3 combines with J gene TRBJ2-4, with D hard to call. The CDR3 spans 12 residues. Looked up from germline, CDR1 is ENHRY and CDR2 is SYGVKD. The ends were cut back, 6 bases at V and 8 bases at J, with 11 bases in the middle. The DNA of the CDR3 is TGTGCCATCAGGGCGGTCGATGACATTCAGTACTTC. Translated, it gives CAIRAVDDIQYF.

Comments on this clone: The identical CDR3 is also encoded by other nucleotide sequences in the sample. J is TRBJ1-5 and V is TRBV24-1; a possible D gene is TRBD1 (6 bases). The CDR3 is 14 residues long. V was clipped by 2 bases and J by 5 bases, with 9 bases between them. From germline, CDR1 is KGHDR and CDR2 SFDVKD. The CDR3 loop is CATSDSGQHQPQHF. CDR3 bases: TGTGCCACCAGTGATTCCGGACAGCATCAGCCCCAGCATTTT.

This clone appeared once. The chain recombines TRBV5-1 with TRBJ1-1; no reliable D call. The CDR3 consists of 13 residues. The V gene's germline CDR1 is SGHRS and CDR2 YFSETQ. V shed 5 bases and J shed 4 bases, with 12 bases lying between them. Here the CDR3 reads CASSWQRATEAFF. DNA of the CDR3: TGCGCCAGCAGTTGGCAGAGGGCCACTGAAGCTTTCTTT.

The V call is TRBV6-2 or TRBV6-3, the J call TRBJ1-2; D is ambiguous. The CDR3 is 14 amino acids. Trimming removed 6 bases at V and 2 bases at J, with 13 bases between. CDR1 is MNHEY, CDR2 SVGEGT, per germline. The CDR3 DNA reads TGTGCCAGCAGCCGGGCGGGGTTAAACTATGGCTACACCTTC. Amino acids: CASSRAGLNYGYTF.

The CDR3 DNA reads TGTGCCTGGAGCGACAGGGGGGCTTACGAGCAGTACTTC. Translation: CAWSDRGAYEQYF. The chain links TRBV30 to TRBJ2-7, with 9 positions matching TRBD1. Trimming removed 3 bases from V and 4 bases from J; junction bases left unmatched: 4. CDR3 length equals 13 residues. Germline values: CDR1 GTSNPN, CDR2 SVGIG (reference sequence). The entire variable domain, with the rest obtained from reference TRBV30 and TRBJ2-7, is as follows: SQTIHQWPATLVQPVGSPLSLECTVEGTSNPNLYWYRQAAGRGLQLLFYSVGIGQISSEVPQNLSASRPQDRQFILSSKKLLLSDSGFYLCAWSDRGAYEQYFGPGTRLTVT.

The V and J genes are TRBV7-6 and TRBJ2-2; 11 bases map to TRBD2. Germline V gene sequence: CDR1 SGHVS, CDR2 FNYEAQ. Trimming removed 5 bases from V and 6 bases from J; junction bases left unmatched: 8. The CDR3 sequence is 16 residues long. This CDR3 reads CASSTTSGAFSGELFF. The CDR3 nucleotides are TGTGCCAGCAGCACGACTAGCGGGGCTTTCTCCGGGGAGCTGTTTTTT.

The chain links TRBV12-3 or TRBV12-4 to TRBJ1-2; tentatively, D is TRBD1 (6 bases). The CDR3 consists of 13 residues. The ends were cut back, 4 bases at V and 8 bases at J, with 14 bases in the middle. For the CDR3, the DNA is TGTGCCAGCAGTTCGGGACAAATGGGAGGCTACACCTTC. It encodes CASSSGQMGGYTF.

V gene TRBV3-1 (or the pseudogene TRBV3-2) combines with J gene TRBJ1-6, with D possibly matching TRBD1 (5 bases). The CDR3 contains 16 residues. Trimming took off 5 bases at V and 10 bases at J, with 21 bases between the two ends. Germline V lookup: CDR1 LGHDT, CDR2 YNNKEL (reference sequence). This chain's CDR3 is CASSRLGQATSSPLHF. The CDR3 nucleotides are TGTGCCAGCAGCAGGCTAGGACAAGCCACATCCTCACCCCTCCACTTT.

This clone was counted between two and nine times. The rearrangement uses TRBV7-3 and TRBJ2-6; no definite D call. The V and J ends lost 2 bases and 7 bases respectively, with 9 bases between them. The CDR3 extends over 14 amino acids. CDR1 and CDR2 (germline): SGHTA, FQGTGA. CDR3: CASSLSGGANVLTF. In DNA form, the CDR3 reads TGTGCCAGCAGCTTATCTGGCGGAGCCAACGTCCTGACTTTC.

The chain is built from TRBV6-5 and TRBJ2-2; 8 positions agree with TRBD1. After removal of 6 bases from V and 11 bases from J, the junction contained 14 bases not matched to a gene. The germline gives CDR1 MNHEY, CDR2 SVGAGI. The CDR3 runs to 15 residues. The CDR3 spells CASRTDRGPGIELFF. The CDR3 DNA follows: TGTGCCAGCAGGACCGACAGGGGCCCTGGGATTGAGCTGTTTTTT.